The TCR beta chain described here comes from a study of regulatory and conventional T cells in RAG deficiency. About the research overall: CID or atypical SCID patients with hypomorphic RAG mutations often have autoimmunity.

Notes on the study in general: Other subsets showed around 10-fold reductions, but Treg unique TCR beta sequences fell approximately 90-fold in these patients. In Omenn syndrome, Treg and Tconv repertoires overlapped >75%.

As regards this clone: The antigen is undetermined.

Per the germline V gene, CDR1 is MDHEN and CDR2 is SYDVKM. The CDR3 contains 15 residues. V lost 5 bases, J lost 7 bases, and 11 bases stayed unmatched. Sequencing used immunoSEQ multiplex PCR; TCRdb keeps in-frame clones, though not all of them. This table holds some 6,000 clones, 92% found once. The receptor was isolated from a human donor with RAG deficiency presenting as severe combined immunodeficiency. The chain has TRBV28 and TRBJ2-3, with 8 positions matching TRBD2. Specimen: CD8+ T cells sorted from blood. CDR3 sequence (DNA): TGTGCCAGCAGTCCCGTCGGGGGGGGACGAAATACGCAGTATTTT. Its protein is CASSPVGGGRNTQYF.